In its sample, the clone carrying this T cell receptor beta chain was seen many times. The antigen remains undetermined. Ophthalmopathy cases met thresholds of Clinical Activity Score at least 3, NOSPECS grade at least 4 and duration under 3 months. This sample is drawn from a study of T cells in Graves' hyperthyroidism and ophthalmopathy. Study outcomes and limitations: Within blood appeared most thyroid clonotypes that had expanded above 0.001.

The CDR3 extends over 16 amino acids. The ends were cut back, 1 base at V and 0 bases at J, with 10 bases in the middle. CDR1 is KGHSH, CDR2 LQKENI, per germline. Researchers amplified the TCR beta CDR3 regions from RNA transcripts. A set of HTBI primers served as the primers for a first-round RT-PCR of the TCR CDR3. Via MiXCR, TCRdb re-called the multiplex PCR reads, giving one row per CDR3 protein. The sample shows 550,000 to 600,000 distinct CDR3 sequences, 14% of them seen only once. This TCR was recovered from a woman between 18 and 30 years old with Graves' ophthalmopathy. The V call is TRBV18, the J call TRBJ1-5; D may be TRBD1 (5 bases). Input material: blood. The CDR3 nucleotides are TGTGCCAGCTCACCACTAACCGACAGTAGCAATCAGCCCCAGCATTTT. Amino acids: CASSPLTDSSNQPQHF.